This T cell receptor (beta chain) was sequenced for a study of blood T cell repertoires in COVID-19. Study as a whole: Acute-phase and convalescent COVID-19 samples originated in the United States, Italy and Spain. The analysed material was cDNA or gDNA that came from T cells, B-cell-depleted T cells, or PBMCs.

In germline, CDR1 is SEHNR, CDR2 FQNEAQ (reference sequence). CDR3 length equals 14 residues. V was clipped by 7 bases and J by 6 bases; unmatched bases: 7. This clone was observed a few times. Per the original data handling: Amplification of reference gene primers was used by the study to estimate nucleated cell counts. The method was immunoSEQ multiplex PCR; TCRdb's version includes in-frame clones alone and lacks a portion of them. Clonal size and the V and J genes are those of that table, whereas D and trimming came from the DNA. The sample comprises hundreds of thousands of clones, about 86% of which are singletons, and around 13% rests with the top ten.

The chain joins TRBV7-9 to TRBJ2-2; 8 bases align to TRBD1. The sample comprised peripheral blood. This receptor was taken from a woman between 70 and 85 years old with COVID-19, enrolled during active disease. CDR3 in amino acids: CASTPDRGSGELFF. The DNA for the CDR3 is TGTGCCAGCACACCAGACAGGGGCTCCGGGGAGCTGTTTTTT.